The 5 T cell receptor beta chains listed next were all sequenced from one sample in a study of vaccination and CD4 T cells after COVID-19. Sequenced with the Oncomine TCR Beta short-read assay was DNA taken from cultured CD4+ T cells. TCRdb independently ran MiXCR on the PCR reads; one entry per CDR3 protein. The sample consists of around 13,000 distinct CDR3 sequences, around 47% of them appearing once. These receptors have no known antigen. As to treatment: approximately nine-day PBMC culture with coronavirus spike peptide pools or control peptides (ViraFEST assay). Sequenced: CD4+ T cells from blood, cultured in vitro. Source of these receptors: a human donor who had recovered from COVID-19.

The gene calls are TRBV7-2 and TRBJ2-1, with a weak D call TRBD2 (5 bases). This CDR3 spans 10 amino acids. Germline CDR1 is SGHTA and CDR2 is FQGNSA. V lost 9 bases and J 8 bases, leaving 8 bases between the germline ends. In DNA, the CDR3 is TGTGCCAGTGGGCGGGATGAGCAGTTCTTC. Amino acid sequence: CASGRDEQFF.

This clonotype showed up just a few times. The chain is built from TRBV7-9 and TRBJ2-3, with D unclear. V was pared by 1 base and J by 7 bases, with 6 bases between. The germline gives CDR1 SEHNR, CDR2 FQNEAQ (reference sequence). This CDR3 contains 12 residues. The CDR3 nucleotides are TGTGCCAGCAGCTTAGGCCCGAATACGCAGTATTTT. This gives the protein CASSLGPNTQYF.

The chain has TRBV6-1 and TRBJ1-5; the D gene is possibly TRBD1 (6 bases). The V end was cut by 8 bases, the J end by 8 bases, with 25 bases between. The germline gives CDR1 MNHNS, CDR2 SASEGT. This CDR3 comprises 16 residues. The CDR3 nucleotides read TGTGCCAGCTCCCCGACCCGACAGGCCCTCTGGAAGCCCCAGCATTTT. As protein: CASSPTRQALWKPQHF.

V gene TRBV7-9 combines with J gene TRBJ2-7; D not resolved. Germline values: CDR1 SEHNR, CDR2 FQNEAQ (reference sequence). V lost 4 bases and J 1 base, leaving 14 bases between the germline ends. This CDR3 has 15 residues. The CDR3 region has the DNA TGTGCCAGCAGCTCCATATTTCAAAGTTCCTACGAGCAGTACTTC. It yields the protein CASSSIFQSSYEQYF.

The chain carries TRBV27 and TRBJ2-3; the D gene could be TRBD1 or TRBD2 (6 bases each). V shed 1 base and J shed 5 bases, with 22 bases lying between them. Germline loops: CDR1 MNHEY, CDR2 SMNVEV (reference sequence). The CDR3 totals 18 residues. This CDR3 is CASSLLGGSSGIIDTQYF. The CDR3 nucleotides are TGTGCCAGCAGTTTATTAGGGGGGTCCAGCGGCATAATAGATACGCAGTATTTT.